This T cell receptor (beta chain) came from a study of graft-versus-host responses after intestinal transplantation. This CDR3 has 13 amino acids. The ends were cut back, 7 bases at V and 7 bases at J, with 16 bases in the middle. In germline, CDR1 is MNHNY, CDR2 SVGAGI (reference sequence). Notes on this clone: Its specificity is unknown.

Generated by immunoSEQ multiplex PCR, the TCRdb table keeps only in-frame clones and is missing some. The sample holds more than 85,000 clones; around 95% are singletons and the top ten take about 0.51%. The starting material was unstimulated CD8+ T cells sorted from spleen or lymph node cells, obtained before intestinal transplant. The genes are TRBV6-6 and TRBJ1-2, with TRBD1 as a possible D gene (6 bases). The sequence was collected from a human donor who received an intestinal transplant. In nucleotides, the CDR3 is TGTGCCAGCACCGCTACAGGGTCCCGTGGCTACACCTTC. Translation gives CASTATGSRGYTF.